One and the same sample provided the 5 T cell receptor beta chains below, sequenced in a study of long-term antiretroviral therapy in people with HIV. The libraries were made with immunoSEQ v3.0 at survey level. Assay used: immunoSEQ multiplex PCR; TCRdb lists only in-frame clones, some missing. This table has roughly 16,000 clones, 79% appearing once. Sequencing was performed on unsorted PBMCs, taken at the start of antiretroviral therapy. The receptors stem from a man aged 25-45 years with HIV.

This chain connects TRBV11-2 to TRBJ2-6; D might be TRBD2 (5 bases). Germline assignment: CDR1 SGHAT and CDR2 FQNNGV. The CDR3 length is 16 residues. The ends were cut back, 1 base at V and 2 bases at J, with 9 bases in the middle. CDR3 in DNA: TGTGCCAGCAGCTTAGGCACGGGGACTGGGGCCAACGTCCTGACTTTC. Amino acid sequence: CASSLGTGTGANVLTF.

This chain links TRBV7-2 with TRBJ2-7; TRBD1 matches at 8 bases. The trim removed 5 bases at V and 7 bases at J, leaving 13 bases unmatched. CDR1 and CDR2 (germline): SGHTA, FQGNSA. The CDR3 is made up of 15 amino acids. The CDR3 is CASSPDRDWPGEQYF. CDR3 coding DNA: TGTGCCAGCAGCCCGGACAGGGATTGGCCGGGGGAGCAGTACTTC.

The chain carries TRBV6-1 and TRBJ2-2; 7 bases line up with TRBD1. V trimming: 0 bases; J trimming: 6 bases; junction bases outside the gene matches: 7. Germline V CDR1 and CDR2: MNHNS, SASEGT. The CDR3 consists of 16 residues. CDR3 loop: CASSEAHRGDPGELFF. Written as DNA, the CDR3 is TGTGCCAGCAGTGAAGCGCACAGGGGAGATCCCGGGGAGCTGTTTTTT.

DNA for the CDR3: TGTGCCAGCAGGCCGACTAGCGGGAACGTTGAAGGTCCGGGAGAGACCCAGTACTTC. It is translated as CASRPTSGNVEGPGETQYF. The chain couples TRBV4-2 to TRBJ2-5, with TRBD2 identical over 11 bases. Germline loops: CDR1 LGHNA, CDR2 YNFKEQ. Trimming took 6 bases from V and 4 from J; bases not matched to a gene: 19. The CDR3 length is 19 residues.

The chain combines TRBV5-5 with TRBJ1-2; 7 bases fit TRBD1. After removal of 1 base from V and 4 bases from J, the junction contained 4 bases not matched to a gene. Germline V lookup: CDR1 SGHKS, CDR2 YYEKEE (reference sequence). The CDR3 loop spans 14 amino acids. The CDR3 sequence: CASSLNRGTYGYTF. The DNA of the CDR3 is TGTGCCAGCAGCTTGAACAGGGGAACCTATGGCTACACCTTC.